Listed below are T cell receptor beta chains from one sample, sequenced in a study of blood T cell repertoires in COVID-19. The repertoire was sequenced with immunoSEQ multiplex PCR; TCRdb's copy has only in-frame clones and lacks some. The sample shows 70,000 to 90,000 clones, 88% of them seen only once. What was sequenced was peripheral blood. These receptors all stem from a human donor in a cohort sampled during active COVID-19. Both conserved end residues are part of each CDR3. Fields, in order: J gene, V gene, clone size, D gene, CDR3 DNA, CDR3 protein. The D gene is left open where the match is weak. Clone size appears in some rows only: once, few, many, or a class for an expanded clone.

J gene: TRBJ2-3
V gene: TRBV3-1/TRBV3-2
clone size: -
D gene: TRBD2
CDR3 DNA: TGTGCCAGCAGCCAAGATGGACTAGCCCATACGAGAGATACGCAGTATTTT
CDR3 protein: CASSQDGLAHTRDTQYF

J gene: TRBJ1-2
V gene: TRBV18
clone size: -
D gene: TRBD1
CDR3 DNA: TGTGCCAGCTCACCAGGGGGACAGGGACATGGCTACACCTTC
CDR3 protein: CASSPGGQGHGYTF

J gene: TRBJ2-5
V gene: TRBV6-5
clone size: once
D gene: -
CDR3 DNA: TGTGCCAGCAGCTCCCGACTGTTACAAGAGACCCAGTACTTC
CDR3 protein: CASSSRLLQETQYF

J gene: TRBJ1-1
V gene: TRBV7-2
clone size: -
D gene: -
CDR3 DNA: TGTGCCAGCAGCTCAGGCTTGAGTACTGAAGCTTTCTTT
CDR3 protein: CASSSGLSTEAFF

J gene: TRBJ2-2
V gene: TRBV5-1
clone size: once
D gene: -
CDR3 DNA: TGCGCCAGCAGCTCACAGGGGACTGGGACCGGGGAGCTGTTTTTT
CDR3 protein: CASSSQGTGTGELFF

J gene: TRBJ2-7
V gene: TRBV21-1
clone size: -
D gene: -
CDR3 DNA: TGTGCCAGCAGCAGGCCCTACAGGGACAGCCGAGTATTGCTTCACTACGAGCAGTACTTC
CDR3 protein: CASSRPYRDSRVLLHYEQYF

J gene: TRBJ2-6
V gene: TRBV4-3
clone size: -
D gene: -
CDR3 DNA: TGCGCCAGCAGCCCCGAGATTTCGCCATCTGGGGCCAACGTCCTGACTTTC
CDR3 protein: CASSPEISPSGANVLTF

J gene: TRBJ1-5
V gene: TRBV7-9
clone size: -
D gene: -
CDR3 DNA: TGTGCCAGCAGCTTTTTGAGTGACAATCAGCCCCAGCATTTT
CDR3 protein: CASSFLSDNQPQHF

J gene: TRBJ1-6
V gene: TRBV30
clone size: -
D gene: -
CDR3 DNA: TGTGCCTGGAGGATAGGAGGGATAGAGTCACCCCTCCACTTT
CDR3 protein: CAWRIGGIESPLHF

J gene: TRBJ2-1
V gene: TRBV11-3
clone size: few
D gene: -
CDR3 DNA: TGTGCCAGCAGCTTAGTTCTCTCCAGCGGAAGCTCCTACAATGAGCAGTTCTTC
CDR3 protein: CASSLVLSSGSSYNEQFF

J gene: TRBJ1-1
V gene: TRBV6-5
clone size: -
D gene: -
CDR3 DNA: TGTGCCAGCACGCCATACAGGGAATTGAACACTGAAGCTTTCTTT
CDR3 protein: CASTPYRELNTEAFF

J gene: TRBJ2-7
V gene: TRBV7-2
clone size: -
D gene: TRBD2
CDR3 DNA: TGTGCCAGCAGCTTCGCCGGGACTAGCGGCTACGAGCAGTACTTC
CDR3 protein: CASSFAGTSGYEQYF

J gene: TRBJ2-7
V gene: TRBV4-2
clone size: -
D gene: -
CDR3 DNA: TGTGCCAGCAGCCCGGGGGGCCTTTACGAGCAGTACTTC
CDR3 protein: CASSPGGLYEQYF

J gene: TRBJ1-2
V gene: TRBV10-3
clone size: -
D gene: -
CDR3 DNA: TGTGCCATCAGTGCAGATCACTATGGCTACACCTTC
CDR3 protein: CAISADHYGYTF

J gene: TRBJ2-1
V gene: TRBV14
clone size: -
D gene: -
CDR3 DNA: TGTGCCAGCAGCCAACTTTGGGACCGGGACACCAATGAGCAGTTCTTC
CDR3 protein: CASSQLWDRDTNEQFF

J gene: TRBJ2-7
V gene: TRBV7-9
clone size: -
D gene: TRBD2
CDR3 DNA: TGTGCCAGCAGCTCCCCAGGGACTAGCGGGAACTCCTACGAGCAGTACTTC
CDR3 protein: CASSSPGTSGNSYEQYF

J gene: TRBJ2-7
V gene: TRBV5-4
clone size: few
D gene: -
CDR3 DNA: TGTGCCAGCAGCCCCGAGGGCGCGGGCGTCTCCTACGAGCAGTACTTC
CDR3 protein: CASSPEGAGVSYEQYF

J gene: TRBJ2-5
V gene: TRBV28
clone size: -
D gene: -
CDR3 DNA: TGTGCCAGCAGTTTATCACAAGAGACCCAGTACTTC
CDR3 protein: CASSLSQETQYF

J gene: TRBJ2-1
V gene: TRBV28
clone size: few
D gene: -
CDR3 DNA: TGTGCCAGCAGTTCGTCTTACGGGGACTGGTCCTACAATGAGCAGTTCTTC
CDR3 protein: CASSSSYGDWSYNEQFF

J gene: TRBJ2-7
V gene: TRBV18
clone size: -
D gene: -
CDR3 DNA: TGTGCCAGCTCACCGGGCCGTTACTACGAGCAGTACTTC
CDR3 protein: CASSPGRYYEQYF

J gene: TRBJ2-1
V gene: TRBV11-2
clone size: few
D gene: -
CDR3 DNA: TGTGCCAGCAGCCTGTCCCGAATAACAGGGTATGAGCAGTTCTTC
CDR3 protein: CASSLSRITGYEQFF

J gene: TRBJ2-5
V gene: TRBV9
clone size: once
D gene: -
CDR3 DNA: TGTGCCAGCAGCGGCCGAGGTAGCGGCTCGCGGGAGACCCAGTACTTC
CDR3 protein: CASSGRGSGSRETQYF

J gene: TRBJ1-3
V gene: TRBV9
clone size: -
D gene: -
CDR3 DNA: TGTGCCAGCGGCCCCTCCGTCTCTGGAAACACCATATATTTT
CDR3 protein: CASGPSVSGNTIYF

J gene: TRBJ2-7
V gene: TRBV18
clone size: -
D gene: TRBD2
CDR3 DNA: TGTGCCAGCTCACCGGGGACTAGCGGGTACTACGAGCAGTACTTC
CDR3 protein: CASSPGTSGYYEQYF

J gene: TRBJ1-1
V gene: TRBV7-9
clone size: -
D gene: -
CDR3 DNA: TGTGCCAGCAGCACAAGTAACACTGAAGCTTTCTTT
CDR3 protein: CASSTSNTEAFF

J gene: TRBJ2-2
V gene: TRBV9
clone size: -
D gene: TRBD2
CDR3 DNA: TGTGCCAGCAGCGTAGTGGCTAGCGGGAGCACCGGGGAGCTGTTTTTT
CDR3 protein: CASSVVASGSTGELFF

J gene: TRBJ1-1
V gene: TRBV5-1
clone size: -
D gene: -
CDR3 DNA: TGCGCCAGCAGCCGATTACAGGGTACCTCGAACACTGAAGCTTTCTTT
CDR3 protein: CASSRLQGTSNTEAFF

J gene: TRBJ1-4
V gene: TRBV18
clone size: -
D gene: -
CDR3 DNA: TGTGCCAGCTCGCGGTCGGACTGGGCAAATGAAAAACTGTTTTTT
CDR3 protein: CASSRSDWANEKLFF

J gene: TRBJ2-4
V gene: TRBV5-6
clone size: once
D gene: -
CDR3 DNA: TGTGCCAGCAGCTTGGCCGTTTATACAACCTTC
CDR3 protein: CASSLAVYTTF

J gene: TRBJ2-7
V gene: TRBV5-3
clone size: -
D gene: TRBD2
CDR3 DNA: TGTGCCAGAAGATCCGGACTAGCGGGAGTCTCCTACGAGCAGTACTTC
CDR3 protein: CARRSGLAGVSYEQYF

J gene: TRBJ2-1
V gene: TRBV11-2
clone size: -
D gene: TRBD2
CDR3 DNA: TGTGCCAGCAGCGCATGGCGTAGAGCGGGAGTGAATGAGCAGTTCTTC
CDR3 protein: CASSAWRRAGVNEQFF

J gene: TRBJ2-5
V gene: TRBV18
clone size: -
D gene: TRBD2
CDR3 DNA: TGTGCCAGCTCACTGGGACTAGAAGTGGAAGAGACCCAGTACTTC
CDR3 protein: CASSLGLEVEETQYF

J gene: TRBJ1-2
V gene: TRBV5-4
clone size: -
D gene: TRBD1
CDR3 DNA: TGTGCCAGCAGCTTACGGGTAGGACAGGGAACGTATGGCTACACCTTC
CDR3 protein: CASSLRVGQGTYGYTF

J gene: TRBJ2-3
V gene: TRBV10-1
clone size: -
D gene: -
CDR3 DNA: TGCGCCAGCAGTGAGACTGATATAGCGGAGGAGGCACGCACAGATACGCAGTATTTT
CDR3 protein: CASSETDIAEEARTDTQYF

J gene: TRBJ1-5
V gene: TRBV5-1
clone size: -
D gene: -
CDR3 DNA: TGCGCCAGCAGCCCCGAGGCCATGGAAAATCAGCCCCAGCATTTT
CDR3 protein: CASSPEAMENQPQHF

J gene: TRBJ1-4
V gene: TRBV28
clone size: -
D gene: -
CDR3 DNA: TGTGCCAGCAGTTTCAGACCAGAGGGAAAACTGTTTTTT
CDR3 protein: CASSFRPEGKLFF

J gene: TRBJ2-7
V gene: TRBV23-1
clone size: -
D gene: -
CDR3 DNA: TGCGCCAGAACGGAGCCTAACCTAACCAGGGGGAGGTCCTACGAGCAGTACTTC
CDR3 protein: CARTEPNLTRGRSYEQYF

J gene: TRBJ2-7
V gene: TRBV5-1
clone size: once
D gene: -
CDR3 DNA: TGCGCCAGCAGCCCTCACTGGATCGGGTCCTACGAGCAGTACTTC
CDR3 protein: CASSPHWIGSYEQYF

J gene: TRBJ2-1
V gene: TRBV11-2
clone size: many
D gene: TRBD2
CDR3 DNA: TGTGCCAGCAGCCAGCTACGCGGGGGGGTCGGTGAGCAGTTCTTC
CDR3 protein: CASSQLRGGVGEQFF

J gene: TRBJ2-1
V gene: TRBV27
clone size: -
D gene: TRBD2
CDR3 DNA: TGTGCCAGCAGTTCAATCCGACGAGCGGGAGTTTCGGATGAGCAGTTCTTC
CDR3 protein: CASSSIRRAGVSDEQFF

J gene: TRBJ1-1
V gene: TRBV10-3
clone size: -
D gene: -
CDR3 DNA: TGTGCCATGAGCCCGGACTGGAACACTGAAGCTTTCTTT
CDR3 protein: CAMSPDWNTEAFF

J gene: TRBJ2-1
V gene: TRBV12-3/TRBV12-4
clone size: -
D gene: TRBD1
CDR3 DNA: TGTGCCAGCAGCTCAGGGACAGCGCAGTTCTTC
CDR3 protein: CASSSGTAQFF

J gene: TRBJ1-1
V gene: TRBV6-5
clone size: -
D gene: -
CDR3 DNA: TGTGCCAGCAGGACAGGCGTGAACACTGAAGCTTTCTTT
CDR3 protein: CASRTGVNTEAFF

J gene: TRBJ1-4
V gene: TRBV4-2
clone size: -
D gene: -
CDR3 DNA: TGTGCCAGCAGCCAACAGGGACAACCCGGTGAGACTAATGAAAAACTGTTTTTT
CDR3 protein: CASSQQGQPGETNEKLFF

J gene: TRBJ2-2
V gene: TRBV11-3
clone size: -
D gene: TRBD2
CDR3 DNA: TGTGCCAGCAGAGAAGCGGGAGTTACCGGGGAGCTGTTTTTT
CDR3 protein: CASREAGVTGELFF

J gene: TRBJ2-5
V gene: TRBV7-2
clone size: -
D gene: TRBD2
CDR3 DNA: TGTGCCAGCAGCTCGGGACTAGCGGGGGGTAGGGGAGAGACCCAGTACTTC
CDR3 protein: CASSSGLAGGRGETQYF

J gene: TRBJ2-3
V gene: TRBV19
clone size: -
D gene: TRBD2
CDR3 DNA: TGTGCCAGTAGTATAGGGAAGACTAGCGGGGGAAACACAGATACGCAGTATTTT
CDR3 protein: CASSIGKTSGGNTDTQYF

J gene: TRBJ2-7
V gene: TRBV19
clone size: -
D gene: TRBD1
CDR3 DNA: TGTGCCAGTAACCGACAGGGTTTAGCCTACGAGCAGTACTTC
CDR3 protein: CASNRQGLAYEQYF

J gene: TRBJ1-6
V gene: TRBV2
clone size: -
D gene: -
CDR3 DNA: TGTGCCAGCACCCCAGACGGGAGTCTAAATTCACCCCTCCACTTT
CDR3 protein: CASTPDGSLNSPLHF

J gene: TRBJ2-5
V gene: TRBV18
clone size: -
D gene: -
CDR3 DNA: TGTGCCAGCTCACCAACCTCGGAGCGGGAAGAGACCCAGTACTTC
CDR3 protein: CASSPTSEREETQYF

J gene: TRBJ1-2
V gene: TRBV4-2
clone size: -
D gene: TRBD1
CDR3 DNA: TGTGCCAGCAGCCAAGATGGGACAGGGGGTAGGGGCTACACCTTC
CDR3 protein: CASSQDGTGGRGYTF

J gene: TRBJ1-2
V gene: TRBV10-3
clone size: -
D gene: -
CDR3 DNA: TGTGCCATCAGTGAGGATCAGAGGTCTGGCTACACCTTC
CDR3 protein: CAISEDQRSGYTF